The 32 T cell receptor beta chains given below trace back to one sample, sequenced in a study of CD8+CD57+ T cells in acquired aplastic anemia. Genomic DNA served as template for TCR beta VDJ and CDR3 profiling. Via MiXCR, TCRdb re-called the reads, giving one row per CDR3 protein. This sample carries some 170,000 distinct CDR3 sequences, 70% to 80% of them seen once, and the ten largest clones take 35% to 60%. CD8+CD57+ cell expansion had been shown by flow cytometry in patients chosen for sequencing. Sequenced material: sorted CD4+, CD8+, or CD8+CD57+ T cells (not recorded which) from PBMCs. The receptors were gathered from a human donor with aplastic anemia.

A single count supports this clonotype. This chain uses TRBV19 with TRBJ1-1; D is uncertain. The CDR3 contains 15 residues. Germline V gene data show CDR1 as LNHDA and CDR2 as SQIVND (reference sequence). Trimming pared 3 bases from V and 1 base from J, leaving 12 bases between. This CDR3 reads CASSIPFGANTEAFF. The CDR3 coding sequence is TGTGCCAGTAGTATCCCTTTCGGTGCGAACACTGAAGCTTTCTTT.

This clonotype was picked up a small number of times. The rearrangement joins TRBV6-1 to TRBJ1-2; D not resolved. Germline CDR1 and CDR2: MNHNS and SASEGT. Trimming cost V 5 bases and J 3 bases, with 19 bases left between them. The CDR3 covers 16 residues. Here the CDR3 DNA reads TGTGCCAGCAGTACTCTCGAGGCGGGCCAGTACTATGGCTACACCTTC. It encodes CASSTLEAGQYYGYTF.

The V and J genes are TRBV9 and TRBJ2-3; no firm D call. Per germline, CDR1 SGDLS and CDR2 YYNGEE. This CDR3 is built from 15 residues. Deletions cut 4 bases from V and 2 bases from J, with 14 bases between. The CDR3 DNA is TGTGCCAGCAGCTTCGGTGGGTCGATCACAGATACGCAGTATTTT. It codes for CASSFGGSITDTQYF.

The chain has TRBV30 and TRBJ1-1; no clear D gene. The CDR3 runs to 13 residues. Germline V gives CDR1 GTSNPN, CDR2 SVGIG (reference sequence). Trimming took 1 base from V and 0 from J, leaving 6 bases between them. In DNA form, the CDR3 reads TGTGCCTGGAGTGCGACGGTGAACACTGAAGCTTTCTTT. Translation: CAWSATVNTEAFF.

The chain links TRBV5-1 to TRBJ2-3; D unresolved. Per germline, CDR1 SGHRS and CDR2 YFSETQ. V lost 4 bases, J lost 3 bases, and 12 bases lay in between. The CDR3 loop spans 14 amino acids. CDR3 nucleotides: TGCGCCAGCAGCGAGGCGTTGGGGACAGATACGCAGTATTTT. Translated: CASSEALGTDTQYF.

This chain joins TRBV19 and TRBJ2-1, with D uncertain. Trimming removed 5 bases from V and 8 bases from J, with 13 bases in between. CDR3 length: 13 residues. The V gene's germline CDR1 is LNHDA and CDR2 SQIVND (reference sequence). CDR3 nucleotides: TGTGCCAGTAGTCGTGGCCAACGCTATGAGCAGTTCTTC. Its translation is CASSRGQRYEQFF.

V usage is TRBV7-2 and J usage is TRBJ2-5; D is unresolved. There are 12 residues in the CDR3. Trimming cost V 1 base and J 5 bases, with 5 bases left between them. Germline assignment: CDR1 SGHTA and CDR2 FQGNSA. CDR3 region: CASSLGAETQYF. The CDR3 region has the DNA TGTGCCAGCAGCTTAGGCGCCGAGACCCAGTACTTC. Combining the CDR3 with reference TRBV7-2 and TRBJ2-5 gives the whole variable domain GAGVSQSPSNKVTEKGKDVELRCDPISGHTALYWYRQSLGQGLEFLIYFQGNSAPDKSGLPSDRFSAERTGGSVSTLTIQRTQQEDSAVYLCASSLGAETQYFGPGTRLLVL.

The CDR3 coding sequence is TGTGCCAGCAGCTTAGGACTAGTTCTACACAATGAGCAGTTCTTC. Protein sequence: CASSLGLVLHNEQFF. This rearrangement joins TRBV5-6 to TRBJ2-1; 7 bases agree with TRBD2. Trimming at V came to 2 bases and at J to 5 bases, leaving 7 bases not matched to a gene. Germline assignment: CDR1 SGHDT and CDR2 YYEEEE. CDR3 length: 15 residues.

The chain has TRBV24-1 and TRBJ2-1; D gene unclear. CDR3 length: 14 residues. The germline CDR1 and CDR2 sequences are KGHDR and SFDVKD. V shed 9 bases and J shed 5 bases, with 16 bases lying between them. The CDR3 nucleotides read TGTGCCACCGGGCCAAGGGCTCGGGACAATGAGCAGTTCTTC. Its protein product is CATGPRARDNEQFF.

V and J are TRBV10-3 and TRBJ1-1; 8 bases agree with TRBD1. Trimming at V came to 8 bases and at J to 8 bases, leaving 7 bases not matched to a gene. The CDR3 sequence is 12 residues long. Germline assignment: CDR1 ENHRY and CDR2 SYGVKD. The CDR3 bases are TGTGCCATCGGGACAGGACTATTGGAAGCTTTCTTT. It codes for CAIGTGLLEAFF.

The rearrangement joins TRBV10-3 to TRBJ2-7; 7 bases align to TRBD1. There are 16 residues in the CDR3. V lost 0 bases to trimming and J lost 4 bases; unmatched junction nucleotides: 9. CDR1 ENHRY and CDR2 SYGVKD come from the germline V gene. The CDR3 is CAISESWDRPDYEQYF. The CDR3, as DNA: TGTGCCATCAGTGAGTCTTGGGACAGACCGGATTACGAGCAGTACTTC.

This rearrangement joins TRBV30 to TRBJ2-5, with 7 bases that match TRBD1. J gave up 2 bases and V 4 bases, and 4 bases lay outside the gene matches. In germline, CDR1 is GTSNPN, CDR2 SVGIG (reference sequence). The CDR3 runs to 13 residues. CDR3 amino acids: CAWNRDSQETQYF. CDR3 in DNA: TGTGCCTGGAACCGGGACAGTCAAGAGACCCAGTACTTC.

The chain combines TRBV19 with TRBJ2-7, with a tentative D call TRBD2 (6 bases). The V gene lost 4 bases and the J gene lost 5 bases, with 18 bases spanning the gap. Per the germline V gene, CDR1 is LNHDA and CDR2 is SQIVND (reference sequence). The CDR3 runs 15 residues. The CDR3 is CASSTRLVRGNEQYF. In nucleotides, the CDR3 is TGTGCCAGTAGTACGAGACTAGTGAGAGGAAACGAGCAGTACTTC.

This CDR3 is CATSGLNTEAFF. DNA for the CDR3: TGTGCCACTTCGGGTCTGAACACTGAAGCTTTCTTT. The V gene is TRBV19, the J gene TRBJ1-1; no clear D gene. The CDR3 extends over 12 amino acids. Germline CDR1 is LNHDA and CDR2 is SQIVND (reference sequence). The ends were cut back, 10 bases at V and 0 bases at J, with 9 bases in the middle.

The sample holds many counts of this clonotype. This chain uses TRBV6-5 with TRBJ2-5, with a weak D call TRBD2 (6 bases). V lost 4 bases and J lost 3, with 9 bases in between. Germline CDR1 and CDR2: MNHEY and SVGAGI. This CDR3 spans 13 amino acids. CDR3 sequence reads: CASSSGEEETQYF. The CDR3 DNA reads TGTGCCAGCAGTTCTGGGGAGGAAGAGACCCAGTACTTC.

The table lists this clonotype with a few counts. V usage is TRBV7-8 and J usage is TRBJ2-5; D tentatively reads TRBD1 or TRBD2 (5 bases each). CDR3 length equals 15 residues. CDR1 is SGHVS, CDR2 FQNEAQ, per germline. Trimming took 2 bases from V and 2 from J, leaving 12 bases between them. The CDR3, as DNA: TGTGCCAGCAGCTTATGGGGGACCCCACAAGAGACCCAGTACTTC. It is translated as CASSLWGTPQETQYF.

This clonotype was counted only a few times. The V call is TRBV10-1, the J call TRBJ2-1; tentative D call: TRBD1 (6 bases). Germline CDR1 and CDR2: WNHNN and SYGVQD (reference sequence). Between the trimmed V and J ends, which lost 7 bases and 7 bases, there was a span of 17 bases. CDR3 length equals 14 residues. CDR3 sequence: CASIQGRTWNEQFF. In DNA, the CDR3 is TGCGCCAGCATTCAGGGGCGTACTTGGAATGAGCAGTTCTTC.

The chain employs TRBV12-3 or TRBV12-4 and TRBJ1-6; possibly TRBD1 for D (5 bases). Trimming took 5 bases from V and 9 from J, leaving 14 bases between them. The CDR3 contains 14 residues. CDR3 coding DNA: TGTGCCAGCAGTCCCCCAGGGCTAGGTTCACCCCTCCACTTT. This codes for CASSPPGLGSPLHF.

V and J are TRBV12-3 or TRBV12-4 and TRBJ2-3; D gene ambiguous. Trimming took off 8 bases at V and 4 bases at J, with 7 bases between the two ends. The CDR3 runs 11 residues. CDR3 nucleotides: TGTGCCAGCCTTGTGGCAGATACGCAGTATTTT. This gives the protein CASLVADTQYF.

The chain recombines TRBV10-3 with TRBJ2-2, with 10 bases identical to TRBD2. CDR3 length: 16 residues. Germline assignment: CDR1 ENHRY and CDR2 SYGVKD. V was clipped by 4 bases and J by 2 bases; unmatched bases: 4. The CDR3 loop reads CAISAGLAVNTGELFF. The CDR3 DNA follows: TGTGCCATCAGTGCAGGACTAGCGGTTAACACCGGGGAGCTGTTTTTT.

The chain recombines TRBV5-1 with TRBJ2-1; maybe TRBD2 (5 bases). Trimming took 7 bases from V and 9 from J, leaving 14 bases between them. This CDR3 spans 12 amino acids. Germline lookup yields CDR1 SGHRS and CDR2 YFSETQ. CDR3 nucleotides: TGCGCCAGCCGAGGAGGTGCCGGTGAGCAGTTCTTC. Translating it yields CASRGGAGEQFF.

The chain is built from TRBV2 and TRBJ2-5, with D unresolved. The germline gives CDR1 SNHLY, CDR2 FYNNEI. Trimming removed 3 bases at V and 3 bases at J, with 11 bases between. The CDR3 contains 14 residues. CDR3 DNA: TGTGCCAGCAGTGATGAGGACGCCGAAGAGACCCAGTACTTC. It translates to CASSDEDAEETQYF. The whole variable domain, filled in from reference TRBV2 and TRBJ2-5, reads EPEVTQTPSHQVTQMGQEVILRCVPISNHLYFYWYRQILGQKVEFLVSFYNNEISEKSEIFDDQFSVERPDGSNFTLKIRSTKLEDSAMYFCASSDEDAEETQYFGPGTRLLVL.

This chain links TRBV20-1 with TRBJ2-5, with 7 bases that match TRBD1. Germline CDR1 and CDR2: DFQATT and SNEGSKA (reference sequence). The CDR3 runs to 14 residues. V gave up 8 bases and J gave up 3 bases; unmatched junction bases: 12. The CDR3 reads CSYSRGLEKETQYF. The CDR3 DNA is TGCAGTTACTCGAGGGGGCTAGAAAAAGAGACCCAGTACTTC.

This clonotype was seen ten or more times. The V call is TRBV6-2 or TRBV6-3, the J call TRBJ2-7; D possibly corresponds to TRBD1 (6 bases). This CDR3 comprises 15 residues. Deletions cut 2 bases from V and 0 bases from J, with 11 bases between. Germline assignment: CDR1 MNHEY and CDR2 SVGEGT. The CDR3 spells CASSYTTDSSYEQYV. CDR3 coding DNA: TGTGCCAGCAGTTACACCACGGACAGCTCCTACGAGCAGTACGTC.

This clonotype was counted between two and nine times. This chain links TRBV7-9 with TRBJ2-7; D not resolved. The CDR3 totals 16 residues. V shed 4 bases and J shed 3 bases, with 19 bases lying between them. Looked up from germline, CDR1 is SEHNR and CDR2 is FQNEAQ (reference sequence). This chain's CDR3 is CASSSHPKVSSYEQYF. CDR3 DNA sequence: TGTGCCAGCAGCTCACACCCCAAGGTCTCGAGCTACGAGCAGTACTTC.

This clonotype was seen a few times. V usage is TRBV5-1 and J usage is TRBJ2-7, with 9 bases identical to TRBD1. This CDR3 has 14 residues. Germline V lookup: CDR1 SGHRS, CDR2 YFSETQ. V was clipped by 0 bases and J by 6 bases; unmatched bases: 4. CDR3 in DNA: TGCGCCAGCAGCTTGGGTCGACAGGGGGGCGAGCAGTACTTC. Its protein product is CASSLGRQGGEQYF. Complete variable domain (other parts from reference TRBV5-1 and TRBJ2-7): KAGVTQTPRYLIKTRGQQVTLSCSPISGHRSVSWYQQTPGQGLQFLFEYFSETQRNKGNFPGRFSGRQFSNSRSEMNVSTLELGDSALYLCASSLGRQGGEQYFGPGTRLTVT.

The J gene is TRBJ1-1, the V gene TRBV7-2; 8 bases fit TRBD1. The V and J ends lost 0 bases and 11 bases, in that order; junction bases with no gene match: 8. The CDR3 sequence is 14 residues long. Germline lookup yields CDR1 SGHTA and CDR2 FQGNSA. The CDR3 region is CASSLAPSQGAAFF. In DNA form, the CDR3 reads TGTGCCAGCAGCTTAGCTCCAAGCCAGGGGGCGGCTTTCTTT. Full variable domain (missing parts from reference TRBV7-2 and TRBJ1-1): GAGVSQSPSNKVTEKGKDVELRCDPISGHTALYWYRQSLGQGLEFLIYFQGNSAPDKSGLPSDRFSAERTGGSVSTLTIQRTQQEDSAVYLCASSLAPSQGAAFFGQGTRLTVV.

The chain links TRBV29-1 to TRBJ2-7; 8 bases are a match to TRBD1. Losses at the gene ends were 7 bases for V and 6 bases for J; bases not matched to a gene: 5. Germline CDR1 SQVTM, CDR2 ANQGSEA. The CDR3 extends over 11 amino acids. The CDR3 here is CSAETGAEQYF. CDR3 sequence (DNA): TGCAGCGCCGAGACAGGGGCCGAGCAGTACTTC.

J is TRBJ2-7 and V is TRBV11-1; D is possibly TRBD1 or TRBD2 (5 bases each). Germline-derived CDR1 and CDR2 are SGHAT and FQDESV (reference sequence). This CDR3 region has 12 residues. The CDR3 reads CVGEGSSYEQYF. CDR3 nucleotides: TGTGTCGGCGAGGGGAGCTCCTACGAGCAGTACTTC.

Of note for this clonotype: One end of the junction does not line up with germline, which may come from a read error. The chain carries TRBV19 and TRBJ1-1; no clear D gene. This CDR3 comprises 12 residues. The germline V gene encodes CDR1 LNHDA and CDR2 SQIVND (reference sequence). CDR3 protein: CASSIYETETFF. CDR3 bases: TGTGCCAGTAGTATTTATGAGACTGAAACTTTCTTT.

CDR3 DNA: TGCAGTGCAGGGCTAGCGCGATCCGGCAACGAGCAGTACTTC. Translation: CSAGLARSGNEQYF. This chain links TRBV20-1 with TRBJ2-7, with D perhaps matching TRBD2 (6 bases). The CDR3 loop spans 14 amino acids. Between the trimmed V and J ends, which lost 6 bases and 5 bases, there was a span of 20 bases. Germline V gene sequence: CDR1 DFQATT, CDR2 SNEGSKA (reference sequence).

The rearrangement uses TRBV7-9 and TRBJ2-7; 9 bases fit TRBD1. Germline V CDR1 and CDR2: SEHNR, FQNEAQ (reference sequence). The CDR3 contains 14 residues. Germline trimming cut 4 bases from V and 5 bases from J; bases unmatched to any gene: 6. CDR3 region: CASSSGQGTDEQYF. For the CDR3, the DNA is TGTGCCAGCAGCTCCGGACAGGGGACGGACGAGCAGTACTTC.